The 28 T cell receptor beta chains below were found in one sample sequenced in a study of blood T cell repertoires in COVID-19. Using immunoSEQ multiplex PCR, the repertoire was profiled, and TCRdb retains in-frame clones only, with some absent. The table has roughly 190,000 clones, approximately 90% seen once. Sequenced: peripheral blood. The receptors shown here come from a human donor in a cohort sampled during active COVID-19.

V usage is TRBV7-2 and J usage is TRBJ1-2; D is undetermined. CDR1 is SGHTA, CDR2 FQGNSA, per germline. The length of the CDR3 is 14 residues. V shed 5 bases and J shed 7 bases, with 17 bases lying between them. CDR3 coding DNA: TGTGCCAGCAGCCCCTCCCGGGGTGGCGCTGGCTACACCTTC. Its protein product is CASSPSRGGAGYTF.

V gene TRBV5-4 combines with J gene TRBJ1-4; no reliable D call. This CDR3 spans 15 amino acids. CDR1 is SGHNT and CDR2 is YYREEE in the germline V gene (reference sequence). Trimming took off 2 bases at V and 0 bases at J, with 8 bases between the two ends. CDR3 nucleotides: TGTGCCAGCAGCTTTAAAACAACAACTAATGAAAAACTGTTTTTT. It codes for CASSFKTTTNEKLFF.

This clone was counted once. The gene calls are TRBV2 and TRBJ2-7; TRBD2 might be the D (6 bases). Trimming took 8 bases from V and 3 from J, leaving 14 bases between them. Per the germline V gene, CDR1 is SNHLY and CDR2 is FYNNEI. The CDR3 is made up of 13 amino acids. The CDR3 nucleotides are TGTGCCAGCGACGGGGGTTACAGCTACGAGCAGTACTTC. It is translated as CASDGGYSYEQYF.

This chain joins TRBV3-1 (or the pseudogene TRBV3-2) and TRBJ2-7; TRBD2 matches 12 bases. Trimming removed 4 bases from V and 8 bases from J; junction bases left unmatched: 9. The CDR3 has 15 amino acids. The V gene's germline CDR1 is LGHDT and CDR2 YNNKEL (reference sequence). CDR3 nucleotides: TGTGCCAGCAGCCCATTTCTAGCGGGGGGGCCCAAGCAGTACTTC. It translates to CASSPFLAGGPKQYF.

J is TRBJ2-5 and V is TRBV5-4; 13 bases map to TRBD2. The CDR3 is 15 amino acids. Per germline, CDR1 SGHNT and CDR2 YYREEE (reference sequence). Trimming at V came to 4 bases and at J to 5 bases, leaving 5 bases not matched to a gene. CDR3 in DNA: TGTGCCAGCAGCCCCGGACTAGCGGGGGTTGAGACCCAGTACTTC. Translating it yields CASSPGLAGVETQYF.

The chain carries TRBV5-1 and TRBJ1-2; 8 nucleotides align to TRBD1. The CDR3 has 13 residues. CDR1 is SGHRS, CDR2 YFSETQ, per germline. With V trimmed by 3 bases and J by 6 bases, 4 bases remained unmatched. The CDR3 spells CASSWVTGDGYTF. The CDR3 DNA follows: TGCGCCAGCAGCTGGGTGACAGGGGATGGCTACACCTTC.

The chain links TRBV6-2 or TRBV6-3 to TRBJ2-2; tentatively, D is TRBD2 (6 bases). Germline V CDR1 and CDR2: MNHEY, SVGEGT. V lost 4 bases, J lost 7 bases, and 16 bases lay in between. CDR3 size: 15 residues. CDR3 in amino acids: CASSSPRELVGELFF. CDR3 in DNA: TGTGCCAGCAGTTCGCCACGGGAGCTGGTCGGGGAGCTGTTTTTT.

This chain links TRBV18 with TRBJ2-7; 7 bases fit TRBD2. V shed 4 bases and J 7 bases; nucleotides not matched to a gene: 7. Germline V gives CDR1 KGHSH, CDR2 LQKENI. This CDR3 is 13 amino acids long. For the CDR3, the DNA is TGTGCCAGCTCACGTACACCCGGGGGGGAGCAGTACTTC. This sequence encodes CASSRTPGGEQYF.

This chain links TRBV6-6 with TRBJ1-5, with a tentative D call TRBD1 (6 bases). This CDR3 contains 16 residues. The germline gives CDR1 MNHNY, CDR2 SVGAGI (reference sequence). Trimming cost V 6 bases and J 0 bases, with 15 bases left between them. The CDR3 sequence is CASRDQGFYSNQPQHF. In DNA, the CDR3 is TGTGCCAGCAGAGATCAGGGGTTCTATAGCAATCAGCCCCAGCATTTT.

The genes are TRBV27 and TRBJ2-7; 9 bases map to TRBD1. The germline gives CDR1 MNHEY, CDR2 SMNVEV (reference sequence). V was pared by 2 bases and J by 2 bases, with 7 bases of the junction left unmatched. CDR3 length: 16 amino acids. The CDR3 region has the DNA TGTGCCAGCAGTTTAACCGGGACAGGGCCACCCTACGAGCAGTACTTC. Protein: CASSLTGTGPPYEQYF.

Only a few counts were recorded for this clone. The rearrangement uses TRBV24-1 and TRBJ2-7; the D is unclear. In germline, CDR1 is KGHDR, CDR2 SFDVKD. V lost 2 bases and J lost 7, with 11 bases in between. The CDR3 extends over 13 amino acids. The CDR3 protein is CATSDSSRFEQYF. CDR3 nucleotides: TGTGCCACCAGTGATTCCTCCCGGTTTGAGCAGTACTTC.

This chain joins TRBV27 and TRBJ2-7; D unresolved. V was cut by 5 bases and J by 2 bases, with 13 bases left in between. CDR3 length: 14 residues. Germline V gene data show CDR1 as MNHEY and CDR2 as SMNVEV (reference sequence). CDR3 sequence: CASSTSLTTYEQYF. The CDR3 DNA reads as TGTGCCAGCAGTACGAGTCTAACTACCTACGAGCAGTACTTC.

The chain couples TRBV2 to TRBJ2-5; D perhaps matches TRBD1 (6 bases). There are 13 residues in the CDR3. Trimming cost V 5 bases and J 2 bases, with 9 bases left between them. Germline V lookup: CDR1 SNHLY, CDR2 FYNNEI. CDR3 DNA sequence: TGTGCCAGCAGTCCACAGGGACAAGAGACCCAGTACTTC. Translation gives CASSPQGQETQYF.

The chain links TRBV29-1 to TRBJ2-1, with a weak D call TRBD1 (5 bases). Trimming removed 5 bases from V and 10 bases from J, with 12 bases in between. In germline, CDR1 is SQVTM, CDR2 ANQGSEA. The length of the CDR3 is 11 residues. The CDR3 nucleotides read TGCAGCGTTCTCAGGGTTGGCGAGCAGTTCTTC. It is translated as CSVLRVGEQFF.

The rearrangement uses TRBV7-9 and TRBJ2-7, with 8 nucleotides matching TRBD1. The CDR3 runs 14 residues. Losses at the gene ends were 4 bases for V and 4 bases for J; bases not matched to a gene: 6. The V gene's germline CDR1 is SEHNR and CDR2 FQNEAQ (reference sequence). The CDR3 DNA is TGTGCCAGCAGCTCGACAGGGGTGGGATACGAGCAGTACTTC. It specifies CASSSTGVGYEQYF. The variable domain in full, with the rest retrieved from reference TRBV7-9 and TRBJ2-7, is DTGVSQNPRHKITKRGQNVTFRCDPISEHNRLYWYRQTLGQGPEFLTYFQNEAQLEKSRLLSDRFSAERPKGSFSTLEIQRTEQGDSAMYLCASSSTGVGYEQYFGPGTRLTVT.

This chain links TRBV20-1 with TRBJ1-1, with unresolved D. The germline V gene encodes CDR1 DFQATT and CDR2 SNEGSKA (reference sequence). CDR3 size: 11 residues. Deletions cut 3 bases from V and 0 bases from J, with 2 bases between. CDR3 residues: CSASLNTEAFF. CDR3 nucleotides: TGCAGTGCTAGCTTGAACACTGAAGCTTTCTTT.

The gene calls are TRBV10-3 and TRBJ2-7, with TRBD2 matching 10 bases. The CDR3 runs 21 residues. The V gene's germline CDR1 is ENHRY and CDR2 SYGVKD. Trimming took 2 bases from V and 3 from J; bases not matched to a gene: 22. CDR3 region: CAISEVRRGLAGAGAFYEQYF. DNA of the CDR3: TGTGCCATCAGTGAGGTAAGGCGGGGGCTAGCGGGAGCGGGTGCATTCTACGAGCAGTACTTC.

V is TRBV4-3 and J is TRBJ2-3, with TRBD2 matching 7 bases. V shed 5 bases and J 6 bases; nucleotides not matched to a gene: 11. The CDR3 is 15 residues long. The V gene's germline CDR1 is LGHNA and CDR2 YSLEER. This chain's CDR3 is CASSAGTTPPDTQYF. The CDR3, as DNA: TGCGCCAGCAGCGCCGGGACTACCCCCCCCGATACGCAGTATTTT.

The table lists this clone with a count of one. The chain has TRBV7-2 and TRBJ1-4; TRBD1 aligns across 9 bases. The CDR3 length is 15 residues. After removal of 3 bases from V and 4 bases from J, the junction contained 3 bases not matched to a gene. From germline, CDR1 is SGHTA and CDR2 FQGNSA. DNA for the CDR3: TGTGCCAGCAGCTTTACAGGGGGCTTTAATGAAAAACTGTTTTTT. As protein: CASSFTGGFNEKLFF. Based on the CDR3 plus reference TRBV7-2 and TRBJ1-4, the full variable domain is GAGVSQSPSNKVTEKGKDVELRCDPISGHTALYWYRQSLGQGLEFLIYFQGNSAPDKSGLPSDRFSAERTGGSVSTLTIQRTQQEDSAVYLCASSFTGGFNEKLFFGSGTQLSVL.

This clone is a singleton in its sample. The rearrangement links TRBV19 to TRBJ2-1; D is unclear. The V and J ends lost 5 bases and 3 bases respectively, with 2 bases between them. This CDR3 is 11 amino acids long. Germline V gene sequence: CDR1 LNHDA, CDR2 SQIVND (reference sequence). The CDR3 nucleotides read TGTGCCAGTAGTTACTACAATGAGCAGTTCTTC. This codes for CASSYYNEQFF. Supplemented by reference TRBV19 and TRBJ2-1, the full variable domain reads DGGITQSPKYLFRKEGQNVTLSCEQNLNHDAMYWYRQDPGQGLRLIYYSQIVNDFQKGDIAEGYSVSREKKESFPLTVTSAQKNPTAFYLCASSYYNEQFFGPGTRLTVL.

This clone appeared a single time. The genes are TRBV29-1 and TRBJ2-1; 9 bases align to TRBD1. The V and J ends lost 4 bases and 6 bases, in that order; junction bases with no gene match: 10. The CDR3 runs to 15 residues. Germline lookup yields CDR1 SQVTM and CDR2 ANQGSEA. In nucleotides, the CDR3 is TGCAGCGTTGTAGACACCGGGACAGGGTTCAATGAGCAGTTCTTC. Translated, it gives CSVVDTGTGFNEQFF.

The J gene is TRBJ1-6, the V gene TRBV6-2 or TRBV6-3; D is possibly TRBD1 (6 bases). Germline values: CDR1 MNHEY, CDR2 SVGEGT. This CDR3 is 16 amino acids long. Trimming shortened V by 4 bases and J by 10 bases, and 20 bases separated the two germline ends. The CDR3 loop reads CASSSNGQTSGSPLHF. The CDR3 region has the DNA TGTGCCAGCAGTTCTAACGGACAGACTTCGGGATCACCCCTCCACTTT.

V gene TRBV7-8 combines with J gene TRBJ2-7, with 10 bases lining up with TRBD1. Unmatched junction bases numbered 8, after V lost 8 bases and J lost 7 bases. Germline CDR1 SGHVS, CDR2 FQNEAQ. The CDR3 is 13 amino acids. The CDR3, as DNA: TGTGCCAGCCATCCGGGACAGGGGTTGGAGCAGTACTTC. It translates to CASHPGQGLEQYF.

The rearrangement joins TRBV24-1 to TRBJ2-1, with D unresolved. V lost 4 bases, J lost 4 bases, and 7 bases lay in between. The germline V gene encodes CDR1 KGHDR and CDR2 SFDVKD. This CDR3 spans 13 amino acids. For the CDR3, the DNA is TGTGCCACCAGTGACCCGCTATACAATGAGCAGTTCTTC. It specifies CATSDPLYNEQFF.

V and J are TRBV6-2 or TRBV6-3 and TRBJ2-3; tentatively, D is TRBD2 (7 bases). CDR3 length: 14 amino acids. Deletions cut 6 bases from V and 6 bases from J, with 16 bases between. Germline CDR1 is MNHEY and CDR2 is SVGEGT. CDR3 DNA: TGTGCCAGCAGCCCTAGCGGTGGGGGCGATACGCAGTATTTT. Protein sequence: CASSPSGGGDTQYF.

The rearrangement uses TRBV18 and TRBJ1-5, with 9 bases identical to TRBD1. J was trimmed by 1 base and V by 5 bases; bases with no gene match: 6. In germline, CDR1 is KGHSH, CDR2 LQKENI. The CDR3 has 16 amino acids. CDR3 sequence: CASSSQGAGSNQPQHF. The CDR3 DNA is TGTGCCAGCTCATCACAGGGGGCCGGGAGCAATCAGCCCCAGCATTTT.

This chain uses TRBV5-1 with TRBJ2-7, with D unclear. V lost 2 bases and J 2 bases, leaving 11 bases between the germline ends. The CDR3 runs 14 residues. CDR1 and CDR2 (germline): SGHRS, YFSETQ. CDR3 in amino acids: CASSFRSLTYEQYF. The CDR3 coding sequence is TGCGCCAGCAGCTTTCGGAGTCTGACCTACGAGCAGTACTTC.

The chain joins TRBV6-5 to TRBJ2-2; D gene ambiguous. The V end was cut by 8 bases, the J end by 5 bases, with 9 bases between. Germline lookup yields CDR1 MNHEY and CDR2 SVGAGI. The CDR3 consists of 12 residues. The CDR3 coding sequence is TGTGCCAGCGGCTGGCGGACCGGGGAGCTGTTTTTT. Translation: CASGWRTGELFF.